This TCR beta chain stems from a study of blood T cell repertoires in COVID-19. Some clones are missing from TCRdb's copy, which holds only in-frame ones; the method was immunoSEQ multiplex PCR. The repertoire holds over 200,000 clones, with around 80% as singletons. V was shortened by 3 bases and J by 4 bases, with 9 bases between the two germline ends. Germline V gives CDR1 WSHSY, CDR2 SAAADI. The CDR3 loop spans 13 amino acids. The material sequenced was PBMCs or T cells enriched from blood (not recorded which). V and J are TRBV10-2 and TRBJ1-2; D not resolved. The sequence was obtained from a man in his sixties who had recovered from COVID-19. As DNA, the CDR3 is TGCGCCAGCAGTGAAGGTGCGGCCTATGGCTACACCTTC. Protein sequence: CASSEGAAYGYTF.